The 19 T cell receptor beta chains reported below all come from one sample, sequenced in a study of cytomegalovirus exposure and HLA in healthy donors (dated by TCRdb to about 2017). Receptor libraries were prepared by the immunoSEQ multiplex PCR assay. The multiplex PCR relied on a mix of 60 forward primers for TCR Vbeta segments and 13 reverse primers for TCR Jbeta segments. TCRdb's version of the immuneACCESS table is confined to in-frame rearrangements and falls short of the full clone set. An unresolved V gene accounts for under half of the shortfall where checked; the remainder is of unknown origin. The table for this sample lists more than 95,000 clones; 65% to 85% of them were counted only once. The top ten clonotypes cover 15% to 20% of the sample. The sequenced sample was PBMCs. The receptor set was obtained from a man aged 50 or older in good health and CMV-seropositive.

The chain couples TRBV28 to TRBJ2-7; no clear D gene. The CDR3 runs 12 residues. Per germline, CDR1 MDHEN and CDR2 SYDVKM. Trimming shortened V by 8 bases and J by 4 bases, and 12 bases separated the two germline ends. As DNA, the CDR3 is TGTGCCAGCTCTTGGAGCCTTTACGAGCAGTACTTC. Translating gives CASSWSLYEQYF.

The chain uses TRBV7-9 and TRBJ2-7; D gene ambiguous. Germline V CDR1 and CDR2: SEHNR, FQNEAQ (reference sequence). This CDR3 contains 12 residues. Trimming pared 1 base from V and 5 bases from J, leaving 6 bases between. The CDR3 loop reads CASSLVPNEQYF. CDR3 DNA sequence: TGTGCCAGCAGCTTAGTTCCCAACGAGCAGTACTTC.

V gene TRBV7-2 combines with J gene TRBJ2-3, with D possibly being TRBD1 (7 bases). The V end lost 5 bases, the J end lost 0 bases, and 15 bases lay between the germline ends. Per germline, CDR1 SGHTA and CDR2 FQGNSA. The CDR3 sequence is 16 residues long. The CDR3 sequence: CASSLYRGLSTDTQYF. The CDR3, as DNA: TGTGCCAGCAGCCTCTACAGGGGACTTAGCACAGATACGCAGTATTTT. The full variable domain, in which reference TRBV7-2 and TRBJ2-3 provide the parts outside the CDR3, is GAGVSQSPSNKVTEKGKDVELRCDPISGHTALYWYRQSLGQGLEFLIYFQGNSAPDKSGLPSDRFSAERTGGSVSTLTIQRTQQEDSAVYLCASSLYRGLSTDTQYFGPGTRLTVL.

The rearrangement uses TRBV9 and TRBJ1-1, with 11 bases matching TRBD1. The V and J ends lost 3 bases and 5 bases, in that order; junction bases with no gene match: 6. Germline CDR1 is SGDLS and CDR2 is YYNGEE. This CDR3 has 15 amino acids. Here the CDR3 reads CASSEGTGGWTEAFF. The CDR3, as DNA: TGTGCCAGCAGCGAGGGGACAGGGGGGTGGACTGAAGCTTTCTTT.

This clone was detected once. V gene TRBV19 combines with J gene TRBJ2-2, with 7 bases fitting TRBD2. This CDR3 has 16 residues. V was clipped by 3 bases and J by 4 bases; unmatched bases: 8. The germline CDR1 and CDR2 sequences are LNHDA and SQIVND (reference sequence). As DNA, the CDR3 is TGTGCCAGTAGTATCCCCCCGGGGGGAGGCACCGGGGAGCTGTTTTTT. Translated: CASSIPPGGGTGELFF.

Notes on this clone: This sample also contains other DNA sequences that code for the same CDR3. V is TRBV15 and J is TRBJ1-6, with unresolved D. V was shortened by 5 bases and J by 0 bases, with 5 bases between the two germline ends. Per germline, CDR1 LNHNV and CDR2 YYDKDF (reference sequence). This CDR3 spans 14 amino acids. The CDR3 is CATSGSSYNSPLHF. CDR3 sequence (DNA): TGTGCCACCAGCGGCAGCTCCTATAATTCACCCCTCCACTTT.

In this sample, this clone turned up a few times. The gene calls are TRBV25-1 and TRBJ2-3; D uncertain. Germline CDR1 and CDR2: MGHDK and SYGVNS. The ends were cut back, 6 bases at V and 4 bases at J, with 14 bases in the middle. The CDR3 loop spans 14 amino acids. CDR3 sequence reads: CASRDPSGADTQYF. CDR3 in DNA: TGTGCCAGCAGAGATCCTAGTGGAGCAGATACGCAGTATTTT.

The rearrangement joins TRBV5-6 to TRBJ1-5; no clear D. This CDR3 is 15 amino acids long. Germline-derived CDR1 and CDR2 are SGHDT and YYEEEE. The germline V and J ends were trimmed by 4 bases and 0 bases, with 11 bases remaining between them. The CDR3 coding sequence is TGTGCCAGCAGCCGCGGGTTAATTAGCAATCAGCCCCAGCATTTT. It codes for CASSRGLISNQPQHF.

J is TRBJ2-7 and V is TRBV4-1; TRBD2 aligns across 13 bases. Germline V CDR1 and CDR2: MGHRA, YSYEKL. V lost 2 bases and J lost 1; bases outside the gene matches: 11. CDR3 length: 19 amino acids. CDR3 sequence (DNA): TGCGCCAGCAGCCAACTGGACCAGACTAGCGGGGGGCGATCCTACGAGCAGTACTTC. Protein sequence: CASSQLDQTSGGRSYEQYF.

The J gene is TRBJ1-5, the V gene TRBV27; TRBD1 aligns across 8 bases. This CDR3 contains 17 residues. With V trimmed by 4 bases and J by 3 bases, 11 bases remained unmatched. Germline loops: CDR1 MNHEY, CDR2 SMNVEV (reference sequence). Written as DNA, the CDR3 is TGTGCCAGCAGTTCCCTCCCTCAGGGGGCAGTCAATCAGCCCCAGCATTTT. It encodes CASSSLPQGAVNQPQHF.

This chain's CDR3 is CASSLERKGVGSLHF. The CDR3 DNA sequence: TGTGCCAGCAGCTTAGAACGGAAAGGGGTAGGATCCCTCCACTTT. The chain employs TRBV7-8 and TRBJ1-6; a possible D gene is TRBD1 (5 bases). The CDR3 length is 15 residues. Germline loops: CDR1 SGHVS, CDR2 FQNEAQ. Trimming took 1 base from V and 14 from J, leaving 18 bases between them.

The CDR3 DNA sequence: TGTGCCAGCAGCTTGGGGACAGGGCCCTACGAGCAGTACTTC. Translated: CASSLGTGPYEQYF. This chain connects TRBV7-2 to TRBJ2-7, with 9 nucleotides matching TRBD1. The CDR3 extends over 14 amino acids. Germline values: CDR1 SGHTA, CDR2 FQGNSA. Trimming removed 3 bases from V and 2 bases from J; junction bases left unmatched: 2.

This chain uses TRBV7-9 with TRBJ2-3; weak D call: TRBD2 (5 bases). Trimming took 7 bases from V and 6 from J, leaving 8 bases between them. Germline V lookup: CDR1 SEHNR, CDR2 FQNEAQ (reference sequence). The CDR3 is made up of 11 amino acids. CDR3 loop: CASTWTDTQYF. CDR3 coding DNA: TGTGCCAGCACCTGGACTGATACGCAGTATTTT.

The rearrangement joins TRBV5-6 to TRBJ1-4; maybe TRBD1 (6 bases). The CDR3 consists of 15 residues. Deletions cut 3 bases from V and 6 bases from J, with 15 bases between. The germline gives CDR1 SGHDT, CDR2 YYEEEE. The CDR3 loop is CASSSGQGHYEKLFF. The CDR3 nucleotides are TGTGCCAGCAGCTCTGGGCAGGGGCACTATGAAAAACTGTTTTTT.

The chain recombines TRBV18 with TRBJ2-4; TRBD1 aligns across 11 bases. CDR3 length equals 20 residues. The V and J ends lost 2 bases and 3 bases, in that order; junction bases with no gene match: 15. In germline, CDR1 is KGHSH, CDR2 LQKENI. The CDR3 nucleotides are TGTGCCAGCTCACCAGATGTGGGACAGGGGGAGTCGGAGGGCAAAAACATTCAGTACTTC. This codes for CASSPDVGQGESEGKNIQYF. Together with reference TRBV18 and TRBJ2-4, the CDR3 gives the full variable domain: NAGVMQNPRHLVRRRGQEARLRCSPMKGHSHVYWYRQLPEEGLKFMVYLQKENIIDESGMPKERFSAEFPKEGPSILRIQQVVRGDSAAYFCASSPDVGQGESEGKNIQYFGAGTRLSVL.

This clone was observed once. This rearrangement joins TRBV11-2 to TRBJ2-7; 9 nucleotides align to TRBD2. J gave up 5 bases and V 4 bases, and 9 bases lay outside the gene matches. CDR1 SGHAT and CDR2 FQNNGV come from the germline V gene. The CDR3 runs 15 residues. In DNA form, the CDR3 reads TGTGCCAGCAGCTCTCCCCGCGGGAGGGGCCACGAGCAGTACTTC. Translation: CASSSPRGRGHEQYF.

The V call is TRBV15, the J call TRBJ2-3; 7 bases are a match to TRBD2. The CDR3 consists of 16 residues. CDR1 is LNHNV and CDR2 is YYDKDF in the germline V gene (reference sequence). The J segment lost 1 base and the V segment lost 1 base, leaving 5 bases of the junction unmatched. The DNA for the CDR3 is TGTGCCACCAGCAGAGTGGGCGGGAGTGGCACAGATACGCAGTATTTT. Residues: CATSRVGGSGTDTQYF.

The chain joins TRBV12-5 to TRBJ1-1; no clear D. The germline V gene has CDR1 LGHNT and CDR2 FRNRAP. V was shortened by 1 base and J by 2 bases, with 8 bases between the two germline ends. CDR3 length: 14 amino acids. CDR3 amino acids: CASGLGRENTEAFF. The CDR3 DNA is TGTGCTAGTGGTTTGGGCCGAGAAAACACTGAAGCTTTCTTT. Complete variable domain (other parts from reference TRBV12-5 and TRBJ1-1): DARVTQTPRHKVTEMGQEVTMRCQPILGHNTVFWYRQTMMQGLELLAYFRNRAPLDDSGMPKDRFSAEMPDATLATLKIQPSEPRDSAVYFCASGLGRENTEAFFGQGTRLTVV.

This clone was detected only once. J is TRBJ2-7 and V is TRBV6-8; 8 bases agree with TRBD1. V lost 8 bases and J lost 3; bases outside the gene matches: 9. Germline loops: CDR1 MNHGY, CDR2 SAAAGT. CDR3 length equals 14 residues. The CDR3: CASRTGQGVYEQYF. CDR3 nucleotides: TGTGCCAGCCGGACAGGACAGGGTGTCTACGAGCAGTACTTC.